A single sample is the source of the 31 T cell receptor beta chains below, sequenced in a study of blood T cell repertoires in COVID-19. Method: immunoSEQ multiplex PCR; TCRdb's copy keeps in-frame clones and lacks some. This table has some 67,000 clones, approximately 87% appearing once. The sequenced sample was peripheral blood. Source of these receptors: an older woman with acute or convalescent COVID-19.

This rearrangement joins TRBV5-4 to TRBJ1-3, with TRBD1 identical over 8 bases. J lost 3 bases, V lost 4 bases, and 0 bases had no gene match. Germline V gene lookup returns CDR1 SGHNT and CDR2 YYREEE (reference sequence). CDR3 size: 13 residues. The CDR3 is CASSTGGGNTIYF. In nucleotides, the CDR3 is TGTGCCAGCAGCACAGGGGGTGGAAACACCATATATTTT.

The count of this clone is one. CDR3 sequence reads: CASSSIYGYTF. Here the CDR3 DNA reads TGTGCCAGCAGTTCAATCTATGGCTACACCTTC. This sequence joins TRBV6-5 and TRBJ1-2; no firm D call. CDR3 length: 11 residues. CDR1 and CDR2 from the germline V gene are MNHEY and SVGAGI. Trimming took off 4 bases at V and 4 bases at J, with 4 bases between the two ends.

This clone was counted once. The CDR3: CASNPSGGPGETQYF. Here the CDR3 DNA reads TGTGCCAGCAACCCGTCAGGGGGGCCGGGAGAGACCCAGTACTTC. The chain joins TRBV9 to TRBJ2-5; a possible D gene is TRBD1 (7 bases). Germline V lookup: CDR1 SGDLS, CDR2 YYNGEE. The V gene lost 6 bases and the J gene lost 4 bases, with 19 bases spanning the gap. This CDR3 region has 15 residues. The full variable domain, rest sourced from reference TRBV9 and TRBJ2-5, is DSGVTQTPKHLITATGQRVTLRCSPRSGDLSVYWYQQSLDQGLQFLIQYYNGEERAKGNILERFSAQQFPDLHSELNLSSLELGDSALYFCASNPSGGPGETQYFGPGTRLLVL.

The V gene is TRBV18, the J gene TRBJ2-5, with D perhaps matching TRBD1 (5 bases). V was trimmed by 1 base and J by 3 bases, leaving 12 bases between them. CDR3 length: 15 amino acids. Germline CDR1 reads KGHSH; CDR2 reads LQKENI. CDR3 nucleotide sequence: TGTGCCAGCTCACCACGTAGGGGAAATGAAGAGACCCAGTACTTC. Protein: CASSPRRGNEETQYF.

The chain links TRBV19 to TRBJ1-1; 9 bases align to TRBD1. Germline V lookup: CDR1 LNHDA, CDR2 SQIVND (reference sequence). Unmatched junction bases numbered 11, after V lost 6 bases and J lost 6 bases. This CDR3 spans 15 amino acids. CDR3 sequence: CASRTVGQGRAEAFF. CDR3 DNA: TGTGCCAGTAGGACAGTGGGACAGGGTAGGGCTGAAGCTTTCTTT.

The chain links TRBV15 to TRBJ1-2; possible D gene TRBD1, 6 bases. Germline lookup yields CDR1 LNHNV and CDR2 YYDKDF (reference sequence). The ends were cut back, 3 bases at V and 8 bases at J, with 16 bases in the middle. CDR3 length: 14 amino acids. As DNA, the CDR3 is TGTGCCACCAGCAGTGAGGACAGCCAGCGAGGCTACACCTTC. Translated: CATSSEDSQRGYTF.

The gene calls are TRBV9 and TRBJ2-5; D may be TRBD2 (5 bases). Germline CDR1 is SGDLS and CDR2 is YYNGEE. The V end was cut by 2 bases, the J end by 4 bases, with 9 bases between. The CDR3 spans 13 residues. This CDR3 is CASSVSAGETQYF. CDR3 DNA sequence: TGTGCCAGCAGCGTCTCGGCGGGAGAGACCCAGTACTTC.

The chain combines TRBV7-8 with TRBJ1-5; the match to TRBD1 covers 7 bases. Germline trimming cut 6 bases from V and 4 bases from J; bases unmatched to any gene: 9. CDR1 and CDR2 from the germline V gene are SGHVS and FQNEAQ. The CDR3 sequence is 15 residues long. The CDR3 region has the DNA TGTGCCAGCAGTTTATCCCCGACAGGGAATCAGCCCCAGCATTTT. This gives the protein CASSLSPTGNQPQHF.

The chain recombines TRBV6-5 with TRBJ1-2, with 7 bases aligning to TRBD1. Germline CDR1 is MNHEY and CDR2 is SVGAGI. The CDR3 extends over 13 amino acids. The junction had 8 bases not matched to a gene; V was cut back by 11 bases and J by 2 bases. In nucleotides, the CDR3 is TGTGCCGCGACTGGGACAGCGAACTATGGCTACACCTTC. The encoded protein is CAATGTANYGYTF.

J is TRBJ2-5 and V is TRBV19, with D possibly being TRBD2 (5 bases). The CDR3 sequence is 16 residues long. Germline CDR1 is LNHDA and CDR2 is SQIVND (reference sequence). With 4 bases removed from V and 2 bases from J, the gap between germline ends came to 17 bases. CDR3 DNA sequence: TGTGCCAGTAGTACCCAGACGGGGATCGGGCAAGAGACCCAGTACTTC. Protein: CASSTQTGIGQETQYF. The full variable domain, completed using reference TRBV19 and TRBJ2-5, is DGGITQSPKYLFRKEGQNVTLSCEQNLNHDAMYWYRQDPGQGLRLIYYSQIVNDFQKGDIAEGYSVSREKKESFPLTVTSAQKNPTAFYLCASSTQTGIGQETQYFGPGTRLLVL.

The CDR3 region is CASSVPAGHTETQYF. The DNA of the CDR3 is TGTGCCAGCAGTGTACCGGCTGGACATACAGAGACCCAGTACTTC. V gene TRBV2 combines with J gene TRBJ2-5; possibly TRBD1 for D (5 bases). Germline values: CDR1 SNHLY, CDR2 FYNNEI. Trimming shortened V by 4 bases and J by 4 bases, and 16 bases separated the two germline ends. The CDR3 spans 15 residues.

The genes are TRBV21-1 and TRBJ2-5; TRBD1 is the table's D call and was not checked against the DNA. TRBV21-1 is designated a pseudogene. This CDR3 spans 12 amino acids. In nucleotides, the CDR3 is TGTGCCAGCAGCAATTTGGGGCGGACCCAGTACTTC. It encodes CASSNLGRTQYF.

J is TRBJ1-1 and V is TRBV18; 9 bases fit TRBD1. Per the germline V gene, CDR1 is KGHSH and CDR2 is LQKENI. This CDR3 has 16 amino acids. V lost 3 bases to trimming and J lost 6 bases; unmatched junction nucleotides: 11. The CDR3 reads CASSPGTGFSYPEAFF. Here the CDR3 DNA reads TGTGCCAGCTCACCCGGGACAGGGTTCTCCTATCCTGAAGCTTTCTTT.

V is TRBV6-1 and J is TRBJ1-1, with 7 bases aligning to TRBD1. J gave up 11 bases and V 3 bases, and 15 bases lay outside the gene matches. The germline V gene encodes CDR1 MNHNS and CDR2 SASEGT. This CDR3 is built from 15 residues. In nucleotides, the CDR3 is TGTGCCAGCAGTGACGGAGGACAGGTCGGGGTGAAGGCTTTCTTT. It is translated as CASSDGGQVGVKAFF.

The chain has TRBV11-2 and TRBJ2-7; the D gene is possibly TRBD2 (6 bases). The CDR3 totals 11 residues. Germline V gene sequence: CDR1 SGHAT, CDR2 FQNNGV. Trimming took off 4 bases at V and 7 bases at J, with 8 bases between the two ends. The CDR3 DNA follows: TGTGCCAGCAGCTCTGGGGGGGAGCAGTACGTC. It encodes CASSSGGEQYV.

This chain connects TRBV6-5 to TRBJ2-2; 9 nucleotides match TRBD1. The CDR3 is 15 amino acids. Germline CDR1 MNHEY, CDR2 SVGAGI. V trimming: 7 bases; J trimming: 1 base; junction bases outside the gene matches: 4. DNA of the CDR3: TGTGCCAGCACCTGGGGACAGGGGAACACCGGGGAGCTGTTTTTT. Its translation: CASTWGQGNTGELFF.

The chain employs TRBV5-8 and TRBJ1-1; perhaps TRBD1 as D (5 bases). V lost 0 bases, J lost 1 base, and 22 bases lay in between. The CDR3 loop spans 19 amino acids. Germline assignment: CDR1 SGHTS and CDR2 YDEGEE. CDR3 in DNA: TGTGCCAGCAGCTTGGCACCCAACCGTTTCTGGGGCCCGAACACTGAAGCTTTCTTT. It translates to CASSLAPNRFWGPNTEAFF.

This chain uses TRBV28 with TRBJ1-2; D is perhaps TRBD1 (5 bases). Trimming left V 5 bases short and J 7 bases short, with 23 bases between. CDR1 is MDHEN and CDR2 is SYDVKM in the germline V gene. There are 16 residues in the CDR3. The CDR3 is CASSEKFGRARSGYTF. The CDR3 DNA reads as TGTGCCAGCAGTGAGAAATTCGGCAGGGCTAGGAGTGGCTACACCTTC.

CDR3 residues: CASSSRTERGKLFF. For the CDR3, the DNA is TGCGCCAGCAGCTCGAGGACAGAGAGGGGAAAACTGTTTTTT. The chain carries TRBV5-1 and TRBJ1-4; weak D call: TRBD1 (6 bases). V shed 3 bases and J shed 10 bases, with 16 bases lying between them. Germline CDR1 SGHRS, CDR2 YFSETQ. There are 14 residues in the CDR3.

The chain combines TRBV19 with TRBJ2-5; tentative D call: TRBD2 (6 bases). This CDR3 comprises 15 residues. The ends were cut back, 3 bases at V and 2 bases at J, with 13 bases in the middle. Germline loops: CDR1 LNHDA, CDR2 SQIVND (reference sequence). The DNA of the CDR3 is TGTGCCAGTAGTATTGGTGGGAGGCAGCAAGAGACCCAGTACTTC. This gives the protein CASSIGGRQQETQYF.

The V and J genes are TRBV23-1 and TRBJ2-7, with 8 bases aligning to TRBD1. TRBV23-1 is noted as an ORF with a role that remains uncertain. The junction had 11 bases not matched to a gene; V was cut back by 4 bases and J by 0 bases. This CDR3 is built from 17 residues. For the CDR3, the DNA is TGCGCCAGCAGTCTCCCGCACCGGGACAGGAGCTCCTACGAGCAGTACGTC. It specifies CASSLPHRDRSSYEQYV.

The chain employs TRBV28 and TRBJ1-3, with a possible D match to TRBD1 (6 bases). Germline loops: CDR1 MDHEN, CDR2 SYDVKM. V gave up 3 bases and J gave up 0 bases, with 18 bases separating them. CDR3 length: 18 amino acids. The CDR3: CASSFSSDRPSSGNTIYF. The CDR3 DNA sequence: TGTGCCAGCAGTTTCTCCTCGGACAGACCCAGCTCTGGAAACACCATATATTTT.

This chain uses TRBV2 with TRBJ2-5; D remains unclear. V lost 5 bases and J 4 bases, leaving 14 bases between the germline ends. CDR1 and CDR2 from the germline V gene are SNHLY and FYNNEI. CDR3 length equals 14 residues. The CDR3 sequence is CASSSLGSGETQYF. In DNA, the CDR3 is TGTGCCAGCAGTTCGTTGGGCTCTGGAGAGACCCAGTACTTC.

In DNA, the CDR3 is TGTGCCAGCAGCTTAGTGGCAGGGAGGGCCGGGGAGCTGTTTTTT. Amino acid sequence: CASSLVAGRAGELFF. The genes are TRBV7-8 and TRBJ2-2, with 7 nucleotides matching TRBD2. The V gene end was trimmed by 1 base and the J gene end by 6 bases; junction bases not matched to a gene: 5. The CDR3 covers 15 residues. From germline, CDR1 is SGHVS and CDR2 FQNEAQ.

The rearrangement joins TRBV25-1 to TRBJ2-1; 8 bases fit TRBD1. The CDR3 is 15 amino acids. CDR1 and CDR2 (germline): MGHDK, SYGVNS. V shed 7 bases and J 9 bases; nucleotides not matched to a gene: 14. The DNA for the CDR3 is TGTGCCAGCACAGGACAGGGAGCTAAGAGCGGTGAGCAGTTCTTC. Protein sequence: CASTGQGAKSGEQFF.

DNA of the CDR3: TGTGCCAGCAGTTACTCGAAGGGGGCTGACGGAAACACCATATATTTT. Its protein product is CASSYSKGADGNTIYF. The rearrangement joins TRBV6-5 to TRBJ1-3; 7 bases match TRBD1. This CDR3 contains 16 residues. J gave up 4 bases and V 0 bases, and 6 bases lay outside the gene matches. Germline CDR1 reads MNHEY; CDR2 reads SVGAGI.

The V and J genes are TRBV5-4 and TRBJ2-7; tentatively, D is TRBD1 (6 bases). Germline V gene data show CDR1 as SGHNT and CDR2 as YYREEE (reference sequence). Trimming cost V 4 bases and J 4 bases, with 12 bases left between them. The CDR3 is made up of 13 amino acids. The CDR3 nucleotides read TGTGCCAGCAGCAAGGACAGTAGTTACGAGCAGTACGTC. It yields the protein CASSKDSSYEQYV.

This clone came up once. The gene calls are TRBV11-2 and TRBJ1-1; D not resolved. The germline CDR1 and CDR2 sequences are SGHAT and FQNNGV. CDR3 length: 13 residues. Trimming removed 3 bases at V and 1 base at J, with 6 bases between. The CDR3 is CASSLSGNTEAFF. Here the CDR3 DNA reads TGTGCCAGCAGCTTGTCAGGGAACACTGAAGCTTTCTTT.

This rearrangement joins TRBV3-1 (or the pseudogene TRBV3-2) to TRBJ2-1, with TRBD2 identical over 8 bases. With V trimmed by 4 bases and J by 3 bases, 5 bases remained unmatched. The germline gives CDR1 LGHDT, CDR2 YNNKEL (reference sequence). The CDR3 length is 15 residues. This chain's CDR3 is CASSLSSGFYNEQFF. CDR3 DNA: TGTGCCAGCAGCCTCTCTAGCGGGTTCTACAATGAGCAGTTCTTC.

The genes are TRBV4-3 and TRBJ2-1; D might be TRBD2 (6 bases). This CDR3 contains 18 residues. Deletions cut 0 bases from V and 0 bases from J, with 15 bases between. In germline, CDR1 is LGHNA, CDR2 YSLEER. CDR3 amino acids: CASSQESPGESSYNEQFF. CDR3 bases: TGCGCCAGCAGCCAAGAGTCACCGGGGGAAAGCTCCTACAATGAGCAGTTCTTC.

This clone was detected only a few times. The chain links TRBV18 to TRBJ1-1; tentative D call: TRBD1 (6 bases). The V and J ends lost 8 bases and 1 base respectively, with 29 bases between them. The germline V gene encodes CDR1 KGHSH and CDR2 LQKENI. The CDR3 sequence is 19 residues long. CDR3 sequence (DNA): TGTGCCAGCCGAGCAATACTTTCCTACGGCATGACAGGGAACACTGAAGCTTTCTTT. This encodes CASRAILSYGMTGNTEAFF. The whole variable domain, remainder taken from reference TRBV18 and TRBJ1-1, is NAGVMQNPRHLVRRRGQEARLRCSPMKGHSHVYWYRQLPEEGLKFMVYLQKENIIDESGMPKERFSAEFPKEGPSILRIQQVVRGDSAAYFCASRAILSYGMTGNTEAFFGQGTRLTVV.